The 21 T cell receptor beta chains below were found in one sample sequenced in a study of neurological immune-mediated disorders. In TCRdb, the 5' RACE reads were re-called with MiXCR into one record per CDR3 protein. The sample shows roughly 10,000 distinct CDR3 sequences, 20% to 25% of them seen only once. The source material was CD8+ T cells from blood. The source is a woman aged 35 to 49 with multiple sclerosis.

In nucleotides, the CDR3 is TGTGCCAGCAGCAACCGGGACAGGGGATACACAGATACGCAGTATTTT. Protein: CASSNRDRGYTDTQYF. The V gene is TRBV21-1, the J gene TRBJ2-3; no check of the table's D call, TRBD1, against the DNA was made. TRBV21-1 is marked as a pseudogene. The CDR3 is 16 residues long.

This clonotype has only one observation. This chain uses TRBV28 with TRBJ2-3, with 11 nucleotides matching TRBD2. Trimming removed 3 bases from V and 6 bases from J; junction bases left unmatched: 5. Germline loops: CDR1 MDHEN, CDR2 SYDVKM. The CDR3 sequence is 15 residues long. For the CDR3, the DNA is TGTGCCAGCAGTTTTCAACTAGCGGGAGTTGATACGCAGTATTTT. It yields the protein CASSFQLAGVDTQYF.

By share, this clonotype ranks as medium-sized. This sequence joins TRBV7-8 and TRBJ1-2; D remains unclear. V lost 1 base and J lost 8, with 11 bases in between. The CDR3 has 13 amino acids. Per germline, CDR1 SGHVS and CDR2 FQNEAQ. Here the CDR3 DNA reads TGTGCCAGCAGCTTAGTGGAGATTTGGGGCTACACCTTC. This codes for CASSLVEIWGYTF.

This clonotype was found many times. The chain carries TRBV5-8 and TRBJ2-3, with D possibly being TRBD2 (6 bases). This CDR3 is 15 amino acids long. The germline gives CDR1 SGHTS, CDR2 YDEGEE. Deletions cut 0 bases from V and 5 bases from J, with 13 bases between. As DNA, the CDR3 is TGTGCCAGCAGCTTGGACGGGCTCGGGGGAGATACGCAGTATTTT. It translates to CASSLDGLGGDTQYF. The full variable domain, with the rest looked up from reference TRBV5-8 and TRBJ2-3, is EAGVTQSPTHLIKTRGQQATLRCSPISGHTSVYWYQQALGLGLQFLLWYDEGEERNRGNFPPRFSGRQFPNYSSELNVNALELEDSALYLCASSLDGLGGDTQYFGPGTRLTVL.

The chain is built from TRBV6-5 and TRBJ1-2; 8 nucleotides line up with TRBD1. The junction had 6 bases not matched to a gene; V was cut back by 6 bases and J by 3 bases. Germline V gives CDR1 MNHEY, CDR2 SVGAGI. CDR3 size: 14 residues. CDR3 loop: CASRGGQGDYGYTF. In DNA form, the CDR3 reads TGTGCCAGCAGGGGAGGACAGGGAGACTATGGCTACACCTTC.

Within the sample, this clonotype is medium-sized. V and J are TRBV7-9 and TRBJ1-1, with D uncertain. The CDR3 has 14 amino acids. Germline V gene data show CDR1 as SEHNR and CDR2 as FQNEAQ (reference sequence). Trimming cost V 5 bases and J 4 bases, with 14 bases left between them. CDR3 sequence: CASSGWIWSTEAFF. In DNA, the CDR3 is TGTGCCAGCAGCGGGTGGATCTGGAGCACTGAAGCTTTCTTT.

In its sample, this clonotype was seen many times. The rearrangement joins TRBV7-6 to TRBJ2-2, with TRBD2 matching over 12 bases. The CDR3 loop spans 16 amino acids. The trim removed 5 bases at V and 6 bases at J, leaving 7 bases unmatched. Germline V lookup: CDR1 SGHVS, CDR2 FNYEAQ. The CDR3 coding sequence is TGTGCCAGCAGCCTAGGACTAGCGGGGCCGTCCGGGGAGCTGTTTTTT. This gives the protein CASSLGLAGPSGELFF.

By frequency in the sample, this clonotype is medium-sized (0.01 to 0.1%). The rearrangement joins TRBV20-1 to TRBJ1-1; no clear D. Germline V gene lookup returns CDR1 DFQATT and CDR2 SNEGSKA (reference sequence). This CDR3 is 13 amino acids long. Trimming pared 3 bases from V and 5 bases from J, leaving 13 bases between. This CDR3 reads CSASEWHATEAFF. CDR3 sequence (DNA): TGCAGTGCTAGTGAATGGCACGCTACTGAAGCTTTCTTT.

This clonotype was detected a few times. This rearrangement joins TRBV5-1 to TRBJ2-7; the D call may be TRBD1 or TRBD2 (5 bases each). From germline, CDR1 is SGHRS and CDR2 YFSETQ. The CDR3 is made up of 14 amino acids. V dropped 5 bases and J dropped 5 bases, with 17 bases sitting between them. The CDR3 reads CASRPPGTPNEQYF. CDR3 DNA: TGCGCCAGCAGGCCACCCGGGACCCCTAACGAGCAGTACTTC.

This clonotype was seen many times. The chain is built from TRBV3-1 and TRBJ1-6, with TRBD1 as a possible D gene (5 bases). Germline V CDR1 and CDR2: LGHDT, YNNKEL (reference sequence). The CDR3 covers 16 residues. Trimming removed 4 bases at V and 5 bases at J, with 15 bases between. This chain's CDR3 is CASSPSDTYHNSPLHF. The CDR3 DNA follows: TGTGCCAGCAGCCCCTCGGACACTTACCATAATTCACCCCTCCACTTT.

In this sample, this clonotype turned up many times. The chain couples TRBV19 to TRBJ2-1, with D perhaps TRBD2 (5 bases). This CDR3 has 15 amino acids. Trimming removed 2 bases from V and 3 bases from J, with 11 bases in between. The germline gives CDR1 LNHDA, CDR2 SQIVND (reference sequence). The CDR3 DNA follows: TGTGCCAGTAGTATAACCCCCGACTACTACAATGAGCAGTTCTTC. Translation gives CASSITPDYYNEQFF. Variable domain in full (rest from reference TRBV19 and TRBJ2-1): DGGITQSPKYLFRKEGQNVTLSCEQNLNHDAMYWYRQDPGQGLRLIYYSQIVNDFQKGDIAEGYSVSREKKESFPLTVTSAQKNPTAFYLCASSITPDYYNEQFFGPGTRLTVL.

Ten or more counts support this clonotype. The CDR3 protein is CASSYSYEQFF. The CDR3 DNA is TGTGCCAGCAGTTACTCCTATGAGCAGTTCTTC. The gene calls are TRBV6-5 and TRBJ2-1; D remains unclear. The V gene's germline CDR1 is MNHEY and CDR2 SVGAGI. The CDR3 totals 11 residues. Trimming removed 0 bases from V and 8 bases from J, with 2 bases in between.

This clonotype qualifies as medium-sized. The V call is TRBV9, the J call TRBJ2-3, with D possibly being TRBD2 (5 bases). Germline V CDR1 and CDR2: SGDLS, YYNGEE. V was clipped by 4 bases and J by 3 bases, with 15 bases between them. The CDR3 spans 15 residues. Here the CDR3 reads CASSHWTVPTDTQYF. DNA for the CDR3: TGTGCCAGCAGCCATTGGACTGTCCCTACAGATACGCAGTATTTT.

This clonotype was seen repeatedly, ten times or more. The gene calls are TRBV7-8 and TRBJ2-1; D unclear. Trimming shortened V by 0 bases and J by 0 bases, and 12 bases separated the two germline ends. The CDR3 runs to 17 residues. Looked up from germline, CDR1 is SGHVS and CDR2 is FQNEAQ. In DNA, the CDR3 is TGTGCCAGCAGCTTAGCCCCCGGAGAGAGCTCCTACAATGAGCAGTTCTTC. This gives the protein CASSLAPGESSYNEQFF.

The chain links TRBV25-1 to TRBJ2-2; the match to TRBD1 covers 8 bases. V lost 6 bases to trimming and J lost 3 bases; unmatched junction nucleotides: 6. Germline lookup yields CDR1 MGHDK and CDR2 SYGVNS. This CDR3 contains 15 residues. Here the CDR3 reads CASRETGADTGELFF. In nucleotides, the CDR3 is TGTGCCAGCAGAGAGACAGGGGCGGACACCGGGGAGCTGTTTTTT.

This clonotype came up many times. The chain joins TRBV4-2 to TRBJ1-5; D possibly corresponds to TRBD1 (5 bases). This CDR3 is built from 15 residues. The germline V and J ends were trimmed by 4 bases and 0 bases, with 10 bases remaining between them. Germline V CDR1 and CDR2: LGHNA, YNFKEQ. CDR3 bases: TGTGCCAGCAGCCGACGACAGTTTAGCAATCAGCCCCAGCATTTT. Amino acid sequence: CASSRRQFSNQPQHF.

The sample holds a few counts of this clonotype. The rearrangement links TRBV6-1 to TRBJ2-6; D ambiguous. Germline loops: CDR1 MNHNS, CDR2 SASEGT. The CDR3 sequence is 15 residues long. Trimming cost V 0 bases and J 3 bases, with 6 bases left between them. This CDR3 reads CASSEASGGANVLTF. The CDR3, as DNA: TGTGCCAGCAGTGAAGCTAGTGGTGGGGCCAACGTCCTGACTTTC.

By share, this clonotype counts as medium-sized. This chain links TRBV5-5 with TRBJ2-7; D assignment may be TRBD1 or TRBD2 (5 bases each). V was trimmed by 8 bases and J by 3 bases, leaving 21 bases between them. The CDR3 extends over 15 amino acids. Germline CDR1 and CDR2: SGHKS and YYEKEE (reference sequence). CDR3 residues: CASSLQYGTNYEQYF. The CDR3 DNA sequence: TGTGCCAGTTCATTACAATACGGGACGAACTACGAGCAGTACTTC.

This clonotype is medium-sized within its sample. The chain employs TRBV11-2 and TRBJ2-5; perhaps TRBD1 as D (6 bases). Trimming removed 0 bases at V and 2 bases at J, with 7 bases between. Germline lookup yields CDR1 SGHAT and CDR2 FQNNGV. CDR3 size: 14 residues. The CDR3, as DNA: TGTGCCAGCAGCTTAGAAGACAGGCAAGAGACCCAGTACTTC. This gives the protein CASSLEDRQETQYF.

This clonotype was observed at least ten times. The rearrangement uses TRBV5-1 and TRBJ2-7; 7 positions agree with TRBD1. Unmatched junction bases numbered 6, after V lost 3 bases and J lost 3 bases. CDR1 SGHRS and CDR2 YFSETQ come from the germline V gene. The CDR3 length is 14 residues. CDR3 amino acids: CASSYWTGGYEQYF. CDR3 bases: TGCGCCAGCAGCTACTGGACAGGAGGCTACGAGCAGTACTTC.

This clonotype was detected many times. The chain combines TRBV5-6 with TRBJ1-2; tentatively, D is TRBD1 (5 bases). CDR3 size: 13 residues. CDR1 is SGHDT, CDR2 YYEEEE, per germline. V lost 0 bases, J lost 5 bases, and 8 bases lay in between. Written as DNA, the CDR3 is TGTGCCAGCAGCTTGGGGACAACTTATGGCTACACCTTC. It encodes CASSLGTTYGYTF.